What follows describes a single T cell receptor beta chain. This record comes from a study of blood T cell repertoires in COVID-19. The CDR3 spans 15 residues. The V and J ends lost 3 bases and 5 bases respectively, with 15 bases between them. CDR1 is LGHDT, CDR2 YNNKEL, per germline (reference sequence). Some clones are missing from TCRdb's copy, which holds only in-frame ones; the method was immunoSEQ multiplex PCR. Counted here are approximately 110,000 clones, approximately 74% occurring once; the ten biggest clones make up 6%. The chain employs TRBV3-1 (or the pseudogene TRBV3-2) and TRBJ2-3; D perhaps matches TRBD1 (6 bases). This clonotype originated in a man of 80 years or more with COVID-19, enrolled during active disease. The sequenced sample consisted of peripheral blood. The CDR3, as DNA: TGTGCCAGCAGCCATCGCCCAGGGGTCGGAGATACGCAGTATTTT. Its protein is CASSHRPGVGDTQYF.